This T cell receptor beta chain was sequenced during a study of cytomegalovirus exposure and HLA in healthy donors. Study conclusions and caveats: Researchers catalogued about 160 TCR beta chains as cytomegalovirus-associated. In most subjects, TCR beta sequences reportedly gave accurate predictions of HLA-A and HLA-B alleles.

The study ran its PCR with 60 Vbeta and 13 Jbeta primers. Only in-frame clones appear in the TCRdb table, and some are missing; sequencing was by immunoSEQ multiplex PCR. This specimen shows about 210,000 clones; the ten leading clones hold less than 1%. With respect to this clone: What it binds is not known.

V was cut by 3 bases and J by 2 bases, with 7 bases left in between. The length of the CDR3 is 13 residues. Germline CDR1 and CDR2: SEHNR and FQNEAQ (reference sequence). Source material: PBMCs. V usage is TRBV7-9 and J usage is TRBJ1-2; D unresolved. This sequence originates from a woman aged 30 to 39 in good health and CMV-seropositive. CDR3 nucleotides: TGTGCCAGCAGCTTTGGAGAGAACTATGGCTACACCTTC. The encoded protein is CASSFGENYGYTF. The variable domain in full, completed from reference TRBV7-9 and TRBJ1-2, reads DTGVSQNPRHKITKRGQNVTFRCDPISEHNRLYWYRQTLGQGPEFLTYFQNEAQLEKSRLLSDRFSAERPKGSFSTLEIQRTEQGDSAMYLCASSFGENYGYTFGSGTRLTVV.